The next 17 T cell receptor beta chains were all read from a single sample in a study of T cell repertoires in cytomegalovirus infection. The antigens these receptors bind are not known. TCRdb re-analysed the reads in MiXCR, keeping a single row per CDR3 protein. Among around 100,000 distinct CDR3 sequences, 10% were seen once, and the ten largest hold roughly 31%. Material: PBMCs, sequenced either directly or after in vitro stimulation (not recorded which). The source is a human donor in good health (CMV status not recorded). Some clones in this sample may be carry-over from other donors' samples.

There are many counts of this clonotype. The rearrangement links TRBV24-1 to TRBJ2-3, with D maybe TRBD2 (5 bases). CDR3 size: 12 residues. The ends were cut back, 7 bases at V and 6 bases at J, with 10 bases in the middle. The germline CDR1 and CDR2 sequences are KGHDR and SFDVKD. CDR3 nucleotide sequence: TGTGCCACCAGGAATCGAGGGGATACGCAGTATTTT. Amino acids: CATRNRGDTQYF.

This clonotype was counted a few times. This rearrangement joins TRBV7-6 to TRBJ1-4; maybe TRBD1 (5 bases). This CDR3 is 15 amino acids long. The V end was cut by 5 bases, the J end by 11 bases, with 21 bases between. The V gene's germline CDR1 is SGHVS and CDR2 FNYEAQ. CDR3 nucleotide sequence: TGTGCCAGCAGCCCCCCCGACGGGGACTACGGTAAACTGTTTTTT. Amino acids: CASSPPDGDYGKLFF.

In its sample, this clonotype was seen many times. V usage is TRBV2 and J usage is TRBJ2-7, with 7 nucleotides matching TRBD2. V trimming: 11 bases; J trimming: 0 bases; junction bases outside the gene matches: 1. CDR1 is SNHLY, CDR2 FYNNEI, per germline. The CDR3 sequence is 11 residues long. CDR3 residues: CAGGVSYEQYF. For the CDR3, the DNA is TGTGCCGGGGGGGTCTCCTACGAGCAGTACTTC.

This sequence joins TRBV7-2 and TRBJ2-5, with 13 positions matching TRBD2. The V and J ends lost 5 bases and 4 bases, in that order; junction bases with no gene match: 10. Germline-derived CDR1 and CDR2 are SGHTA and FQGNSA. This CDR3 is built from 17 residues. CDR3 DNA: TGTGCCAGCAGCCAGGGGACTAGCGGGAATCGGGGAGAGACCCAGTACTTC. It yields the protein CASSQGTSGNRGETQYF.

This clonotype was picked up many times. V gene TRBV28 combines with J gene TRBJ2-3; 7 bases agree with TRBD1. J lost 2 bases, V lost 10 bases, and 9 bases had no gene match. CDR3 length: 14 amino acids. Germline loops: CDR1 MDHEN, CDR2 SYDVKM. The CDR3 is CATVTGLYTDTQYF. In DNA form, the CDR3 reads TGTGCCACCGTGACAGGGCTATACACAGATACGCAGTATTTT.

The J gene is TRBJ1-5, the V gene TRBV12-3 or TRBV12-4; no firm D call. The CDR3 extends over 13 amino acids. Trimming took 6 bases from V and 9 from J, leaving 15 bases between them. The CDR3 DNA reads TGTGCCAGCAGCCCGCGTTCTTCGGGGCCCCAGCATTTT. It is translated as CASSPRSSGPQHF.

The genes are TRBV6-5 and TRBJ1-2, with D possibly TRBD1 on 5 matching bases. Looked up from germline, CDR1 is MNHEY and CDR2 is SVGAGI. The CDR3 extends over 15 amino acids. The V end was cut by 0 bases, the J end by 3 bases, with 11 bases between. The CDR3 coding sequence is TGTGCCAGCAGTTACTCCGGCGGGGCAGACTATGGCTACACCTTC. Protein: CASSYSGGADYGYTF.

This clonotype has a count of ten or more. This sequence joins TRBV4-3 and TRBJ2-5; 12 nucleotides line up with TRBD2. Germline values: CDR1 LGHNA, CDR2 YSLEER. CDR3 size: 19 residues. J was trimmed by 4 bases and V by 0 bases; bases with no gene match: 12. The DNA of the CDR3 is TGCGCCAGCAGCCAAGATCTCCAGCTAGCGGGAGGGATCTTAGAGACCCAGTACTTC. Translation gives CASSQDLQLAGGILETQYF.

This clonotype was picked up many times. The V and J genes are TRBV10-3 and TRBJ2-7, with 10 bases lining up with TRBD1. This CDR3 contains 14 residues. The V gene end was trimmed by 4 bases and the J gene end by 3 bases; junction bases not matched to a gene: 3. Germline lookup yields CDR1 ENHRY and CDR2 SYGVKD. The CDR3 sequence: CAISAGQGNYEQYF. The CDR3 nucleotides read TGTGCCATCAGTGCGGGACAGGGGAACTACGAGCAGTACTTC.

This chain uses TRBV19 with TRBJ2-6; D unclear. The CDR3 has 17 residues. Trimming removed 5 bases at V and 1 base at J, with 15 bases between. CDR1 is LNHDA, CDR2 SQIVND, per germline (reference sequence). The CDR3 DNA reads as TGTGCCAGTAGTGCACAACTCGACATATCTGGGGCCAACGTCCTGACTTTC. This gives the protein CASSAQLDISGANVLTF.

This chain uses TRBV4-1 with TRBJ2-5, with 7 bases matching TRBD2. Germline loops: CDR1 MGHRA, CDR2 YSYEKL. The CDR3 covers 16 residues. Trimming removed 4 bases from V and 0 bases from J; junction bases left unmatched: 8. The CDR3 loop is CASSPIGGRDQETQYF. The CDR3 coding sequence is TGCGCCAGCAGCCCAATTGGCGGGAGAGACCAAGAGACCCAGTACTTC.

This clonotype was seen at least ten times. This rearrangement joins TRBV7-3 to TRBJ2-2; D may be TRBD2 (6 bases). Trimming pared 4 bases from V and 3 bases from J, leaving 18 bases between. CDR3 size: 17 residues. The germline V gene has CDR1 SGHTA and CDR2 FQGTGA. In DNA form, the CDR3 reads TGTGCCAGCAGCTCCTCCCGGGCCAGGAGGGACACCGGGGAGCTGTTTTTT. Amino acids: CASSSSRARRDTGELFF. Filled out from reference TRBV7-3 and TRBJ2-2, the complete variable domain reads GAGVSQTPSNKVTEKGKYVELRCDPISGHTALYWYRQSLGQGPEFLIYFQGTGAADDSGLPNDRFFAVRPEGSVSTLKIQRTERGDSAVYLCASSSSRARRDTGELFFGEGSRLTVL.

This clonotype was counted ten times or more. The rearrangement links TRBV4-2 to TRBJ2-7; 8 bases align to TRBD2. This CDR3 has 14 amino acids. Trimming took 0 bases from V and 6 from J; bases not matched to a gene: 4. The germline CDR1 and CDR2 sequences are LGHNA and YNFKEQ. CDR3 coding DNA: TGTGCCAGCAGCCAAGATGGGCTAGCGGGCGAGCAGTACTTC. Translation: CASSQDGLAGEQYF.

This clonotype was counted a few times. The chain recombines TRBV12-3 or TRBV12-4 with TRBJ1-4; a possible D gene is TRBD1 (5 bases). V lost 8 bases and J lost 1, with 8 bases in between. The CDR3 consists of 13 residues. CDR3 amino acids: CASRGLTNEKLFF. The CDR3 nucleotides read TGTGCCAGCCGGGGGTTAACTAATGAAAAACTGTTTTTT.

Worth noting for this clonotype: This could be a read error, since a much larger clone is one nucleotide away. This chain uses TRBV15 with TRBJ1-5; possibly TRBD1 for D (5 bases). CDR1 and CDR2 (germline): LNHNV, YYDKDF (reference sequence). The CDR3 length is 15 residues. This CDR3 reads CTTSRELGERQPQHF. The CDR3 DNA reads as TGTACCACCAGCAGAGAGCTGGGGGAGAGGCAGCCCCAGCATTTT.

The V and J genes are TRBV15 and TRBJ2-7; tentatively, D is TRBD1 (6 bases). The CDR3 has 14 residues. Trimming cost V 1 base and J 1 base, with 8 bases left between them. Germline values: CDR1 LNHNV, CDR2 YYDKDF (reference sequence). The CDR3 sequence: CATSRGTGSYEQYV. The CDR3 nucleotides read TGTGCCACCAGCAGAGGTACAGGGTCCTACGAGCAGTACGTC.

This chain joins TRBV5-1 and TRBJ2-1, with 10 bases aligning to TRBD2. The CDR3 totals 16 residues. Germline V gene lookup returns CDR1 SGHRS and CDR2 YFSETQ. Trimming took 0 bases from V and 6 from J; bases not matched to a gene: 6. The CDR3 nucleotides are TGCGCCAGCAGCTTGGGGTCGCTAGCGGGAGCCAATGAGCAGTTCTTC. Its protein is CASSLGSLAGANEQFF.